The 2 T cell receptor beta chains in this list originate from one sample, sequenced in a study of blood T cell repertoires in COVID-19. Measured with immunoSEQ multiplex PCR; TCRdb has only the in-frame clones, and not every one. The profile shows about 210,000 clones, about 86% of them singletons. The sample taken for sequencing was peripheral blood. The origin of the receptors is a man between 60 and 70 years old who had recovered from COVID-19.

CDR3 sequence reads: CASSPSGSSVGEQYF. CDR3 DNA: TGTGCCAGCAGCCCTAGCGGGAGTAGCGTGGGCGAGCAGTACTTC. The rearrangement joins TRBV11-2 to TRBJ2-7; 10 positions match TRBD2. CDR3 length equals 15 residues. The germline gives CDR1 SGHAT, CDR2 FQNNGV. V shed 5 bases, J shed 6 bases, and the junction held 10 bases outside the gene matches.

The rearrangement joins TRBV7-9 to TRBJ1-5; no definite D call. Germline CDR1 is SEHNR and CDR2 is FQNEAQ (reference sequence). Between the trimmed V and J ends, which lost 1 base and 7 bases, there was a span of 5 bases. The CDR3 contains 12 residues. CDR3 DNA: TGTGCCAGCAGCTTAGGAGAGCAGCCCCAGCATTTT. Translation gives CASSLGEQPQHF.